The clone carrying this T cell receptor (beta chain) was seen ten or more times. Its matching antigen is unknown. This sample is part of a study of neurological immune-mediated disorders. The authors made cDNA by 5'RACE with 10-nucleotide random UMIs. TCRdb reprocessed the 5' RACE reads via MiXCR and lists one record per CDR3 protein. The data contain 80,000 to 100,000 distinct CDR3 sequences, roughly 3.3% of them singletons. This CDR3 is 13 amino acids long. Looked up from germline, CDR1 is DFQATT and CDR2 is SNEGSKA (reference sequence). V was clipped by 1 base and J by 3 bases, with 9 bases between them. Study outcomes and limitations: Multiple sclerosis was found to have the least TCR clonal expansion, below healthy controls, and HTLV-1-associated myelopathy the most. As far as clinical or MRI features were concerned, none was associated with the multiple sclerosis repertoire cluster.

The sequence came from a woman aged 50 to 65 with multiple sclerosis. The genes are TRBV20-1 and TRBJ2-5; maybe TRBD2 (6 bases). The sample was PBMCs. The CDR3 DNA sequence: TGCAGTGCTAGAGTAGGAGGGAAAGAGACCCAGTACTTC. Translation gives CSARVGGKETQYF.